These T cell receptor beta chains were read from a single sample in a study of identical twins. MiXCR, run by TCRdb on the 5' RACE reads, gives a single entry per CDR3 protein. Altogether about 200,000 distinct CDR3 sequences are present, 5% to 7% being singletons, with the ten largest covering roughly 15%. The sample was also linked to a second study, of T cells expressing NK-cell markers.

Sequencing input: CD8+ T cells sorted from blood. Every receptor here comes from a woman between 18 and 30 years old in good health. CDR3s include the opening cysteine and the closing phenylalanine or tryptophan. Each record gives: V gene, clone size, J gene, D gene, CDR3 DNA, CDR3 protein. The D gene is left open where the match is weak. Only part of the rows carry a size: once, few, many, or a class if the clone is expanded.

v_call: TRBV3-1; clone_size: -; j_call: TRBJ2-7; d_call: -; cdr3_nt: TGTGCCAGCAGCTACCGCCAGCCCGAAAGCTCCTACGAGCAGTACTTC; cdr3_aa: CASSYRQPESSYEQYF
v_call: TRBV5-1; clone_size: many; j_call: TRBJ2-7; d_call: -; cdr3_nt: TGCGCCAGCAGCCTCTCCGGGACATCGACCTACGAGCAGTACTTC; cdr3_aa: CASSLSGTSTYEQYF
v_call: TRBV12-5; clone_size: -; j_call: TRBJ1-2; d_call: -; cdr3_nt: TGTGCTAGTGGACGCGACGAGGTTATAGGCTACACCTTC; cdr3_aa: CASGRDEVIGYTF
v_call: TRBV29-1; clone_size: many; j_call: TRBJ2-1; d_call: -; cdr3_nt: TGCAGCGTTGATGGGCCCAACTCCTACAATGAGCAGTTCTTC; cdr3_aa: CSVDGPNSYNEQFF
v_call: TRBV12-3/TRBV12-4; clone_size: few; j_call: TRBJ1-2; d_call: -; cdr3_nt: TGTGCCAGCAGTGCACAGGGTTTCGGTTACAATGGCTACACCTTC; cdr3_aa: CASSAQGFGYNGYTF
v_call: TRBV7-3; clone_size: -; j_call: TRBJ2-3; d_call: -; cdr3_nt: TGTGCCAGCAGCTTAACGACTTCCACAGATACGCAGTATTTT; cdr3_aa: CASSLTTSTDTQYF
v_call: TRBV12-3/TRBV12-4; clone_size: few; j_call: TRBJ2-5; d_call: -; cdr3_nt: TGTGCCAGCAGTTTGGTGGCCCGGCTTGAGACCCAGTACTTC; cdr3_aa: CASSLVARLETQYF
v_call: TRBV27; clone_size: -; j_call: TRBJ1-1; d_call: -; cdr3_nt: TGTGCCAGCAGTTTATTACAGGGAGTGAACACTGAAGCTTTCTTT; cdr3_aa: CASSLLQGVNTEAFF
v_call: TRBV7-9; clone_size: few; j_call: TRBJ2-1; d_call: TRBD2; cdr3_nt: TGTGCCGGACTGAGGACTAGCGGTTACAACTACAATGAGCAGTTCTTC; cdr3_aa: CAGLRTSGYNYNEQFF
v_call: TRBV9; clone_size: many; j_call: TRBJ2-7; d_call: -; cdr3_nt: TGTGCCAGCAGCGTAGGTGGTACAAAAGAGCAGTACTTC; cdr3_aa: CASSVGGTKEQYF
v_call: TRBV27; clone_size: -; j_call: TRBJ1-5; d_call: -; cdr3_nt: TGTGCCAGCAGGGCCGGACTTGGTAATCAGCCCCAGCATTTT; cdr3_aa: CASRAGLGNQPQHF
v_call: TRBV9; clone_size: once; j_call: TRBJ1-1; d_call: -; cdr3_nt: TGTGCCAGCAGCGGGGGACACACGAGCGCTGAAGCTTTCTTT; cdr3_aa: CASSGGHTSAEAFF
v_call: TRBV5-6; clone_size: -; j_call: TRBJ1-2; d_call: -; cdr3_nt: TGTGCCAGCAGCTTTGGCTATCGGGGGCTTGGCTACACCTTC; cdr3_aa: CASSFGYRGLGYTF
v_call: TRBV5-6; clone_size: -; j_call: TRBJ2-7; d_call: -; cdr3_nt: TGTGCCAGCAGCTTGATAGCCCGGGATCCCCACGAGCAGTACTTC; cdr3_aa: CASSLIARDPHEQYF
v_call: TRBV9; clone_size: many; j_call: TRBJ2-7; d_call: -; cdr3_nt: TGTGCCAGCAGCGTAGGGGGGGAAGTCGCCTACGAGCAGTACTTC; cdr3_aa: CASSVGGEVAYEQYF
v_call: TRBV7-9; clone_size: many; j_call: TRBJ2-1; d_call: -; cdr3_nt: TGTGCCAGCAGCTTAACAGGAACGCTGGAGCAGTTCTTC; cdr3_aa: CASSLTGTLEQFF
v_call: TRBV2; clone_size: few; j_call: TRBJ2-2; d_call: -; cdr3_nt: TGTGCCAGCAAGGGGGGCACCCCGCTCACCGGGGAGCTGTTTTTT; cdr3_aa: CASKGGTPLTGELFF
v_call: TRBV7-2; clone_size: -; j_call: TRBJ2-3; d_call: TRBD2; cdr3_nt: TGTGCCAGCAGCTTAAGCGGGAGGATTCTGGTGGATACGCAGTATTTT; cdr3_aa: CASSLSGRILVDTQYF
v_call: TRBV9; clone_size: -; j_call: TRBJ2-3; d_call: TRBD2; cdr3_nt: TGTGCCAGCAGCGGTGACGGACTAGCCACAGATACGCAGTATTTT; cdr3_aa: CASSGDGLATDTQYF
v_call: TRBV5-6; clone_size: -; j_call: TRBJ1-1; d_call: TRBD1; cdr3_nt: TGTGCCAGCAGCCCCGGGACAGGGGATAAGACTGAAGCTTTCTTT; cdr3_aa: CASSPGTGDKTEAFF
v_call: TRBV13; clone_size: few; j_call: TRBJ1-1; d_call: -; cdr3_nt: TGTGCCAGCAGCTTACGAACGGGGCCTGAAGCTTTCTTT; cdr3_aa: CASSLRTGPEAFF
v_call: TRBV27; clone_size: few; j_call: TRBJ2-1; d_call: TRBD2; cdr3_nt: TGTGCCAGCACCATTAGCGGGACCCCCTCCTACAATGAGCAGTTCTTC; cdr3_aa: CASTISGTPSYNEQFF
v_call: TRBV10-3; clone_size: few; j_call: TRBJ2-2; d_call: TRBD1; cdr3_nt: TGTGCCATCAGTGACCCTTCCGGGACAGTGAACACCGGGGAGCTGTTTTTT; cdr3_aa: CAISDPSGTVNTGELFF
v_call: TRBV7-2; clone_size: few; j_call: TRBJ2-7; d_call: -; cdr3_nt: TGTGCCAGCAGCGCGCCGGGGCCTTCCTCGGACTACGAGCAGTACTTC; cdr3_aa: CASSAPGPSSDYEQYF
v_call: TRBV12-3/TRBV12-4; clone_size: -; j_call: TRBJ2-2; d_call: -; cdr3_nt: TGTGCCAGCAGTTACGGGGGACGGCTGTTTTTT; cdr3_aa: CASSYGGRLFF
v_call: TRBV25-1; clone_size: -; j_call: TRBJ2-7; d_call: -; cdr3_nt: TGTGCCAGCAGTGTCCCACGGACGGAGAGTCCCCAGCAGTACTTC; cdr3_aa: CASSVPRTESPQQYF
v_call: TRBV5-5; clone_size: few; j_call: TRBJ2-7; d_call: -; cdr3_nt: TGTGCCAGCAGCGAATTGGGGTCCCCCGCCTACGAGCAGTACTTC; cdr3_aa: CASSELGSPAYEQYF
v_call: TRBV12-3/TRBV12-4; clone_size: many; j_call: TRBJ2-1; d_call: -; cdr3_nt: TGTGCCAGCAGTCCCGGGGGCCGTAATGAGCAGTTCTTC; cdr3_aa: CASSPGGRNEQFF
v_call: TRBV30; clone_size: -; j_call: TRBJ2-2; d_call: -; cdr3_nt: TGTGCCTGGAGTGGGGGTGGCACCGGGGAGCTGTTTTTT; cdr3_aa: CAWSGGGTGELFF
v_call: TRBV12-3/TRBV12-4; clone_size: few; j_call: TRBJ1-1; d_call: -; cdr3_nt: TGTGCCAGCAGCCAGAATGGCGCTGAAGCTTTCTTT; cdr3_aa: CASSQNGAEAFF
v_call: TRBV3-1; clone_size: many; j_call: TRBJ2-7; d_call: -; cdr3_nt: TGTGCCAGCAGCCAAGATCCTGCCGAGCAGTACTTC; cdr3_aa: CASSQDPAEQYF
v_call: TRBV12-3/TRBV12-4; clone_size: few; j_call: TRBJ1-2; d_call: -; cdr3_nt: TGTGCCAGCAGTTCACCCGGGGGTGGCTATGGCTACACCTTC; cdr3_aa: CASSSPGGGYGYTF
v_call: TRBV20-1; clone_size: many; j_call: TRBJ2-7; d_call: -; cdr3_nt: TGCAGTGCGAGGGGTATTCACGAGCAGTACTTC; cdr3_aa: CSARGIHEQYF
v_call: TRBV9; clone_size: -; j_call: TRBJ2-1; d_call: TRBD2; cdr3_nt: TGTGCCAGCAGCGCCCCTTTAGCGGGGGGATACAATGAGCAGTTCTTC; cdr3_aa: CASSAPLAGGYNEQFF
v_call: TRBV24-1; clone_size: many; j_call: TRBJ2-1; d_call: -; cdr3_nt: TGTGCCACCAGTGATCGACCAACCAAAAGTGAGCAGTTCTTC; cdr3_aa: CATSDRPTKSEQFF
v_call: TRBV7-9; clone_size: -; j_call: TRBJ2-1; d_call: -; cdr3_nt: TGTGCCAGCAGCTTAGTCGGGAAAGATGAGCAGTTCTTC; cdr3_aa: CASSLVGKDEQFF
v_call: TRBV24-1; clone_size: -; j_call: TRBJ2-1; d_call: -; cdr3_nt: TGTGCCACCCCGGGTCAGGGCCTCTCCTACAATGAGCAGTTCTTC; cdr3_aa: CATPGQGLSYNEQFF
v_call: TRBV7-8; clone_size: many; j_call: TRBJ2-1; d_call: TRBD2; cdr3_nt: TGTGCCAGCAGCCGCAGCGGGGGGAGCTCCTACAATGAGCAGTTCTTC; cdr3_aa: CASSRSGGSSYNEQFF